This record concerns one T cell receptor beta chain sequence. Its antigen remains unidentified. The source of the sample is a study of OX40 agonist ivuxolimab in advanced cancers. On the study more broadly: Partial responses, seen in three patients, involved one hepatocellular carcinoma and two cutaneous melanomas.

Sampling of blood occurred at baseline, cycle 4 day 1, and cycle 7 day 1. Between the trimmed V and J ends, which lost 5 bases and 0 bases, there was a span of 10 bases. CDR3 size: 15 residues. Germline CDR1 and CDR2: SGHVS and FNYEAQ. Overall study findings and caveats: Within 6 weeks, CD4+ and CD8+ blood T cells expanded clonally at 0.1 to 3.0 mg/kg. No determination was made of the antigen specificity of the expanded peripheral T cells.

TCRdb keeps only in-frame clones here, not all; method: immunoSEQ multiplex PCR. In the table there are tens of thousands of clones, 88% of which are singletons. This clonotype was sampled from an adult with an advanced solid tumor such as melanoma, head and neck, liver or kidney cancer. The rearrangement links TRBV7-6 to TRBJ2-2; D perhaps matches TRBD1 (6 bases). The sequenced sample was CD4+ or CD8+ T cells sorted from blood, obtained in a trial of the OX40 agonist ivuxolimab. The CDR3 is CASSVQGTNTGELFF. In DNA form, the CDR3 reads TGTGCCAGCAGCGTACAGGGAACGAACACCGGGGAGCTGTTTTTT.